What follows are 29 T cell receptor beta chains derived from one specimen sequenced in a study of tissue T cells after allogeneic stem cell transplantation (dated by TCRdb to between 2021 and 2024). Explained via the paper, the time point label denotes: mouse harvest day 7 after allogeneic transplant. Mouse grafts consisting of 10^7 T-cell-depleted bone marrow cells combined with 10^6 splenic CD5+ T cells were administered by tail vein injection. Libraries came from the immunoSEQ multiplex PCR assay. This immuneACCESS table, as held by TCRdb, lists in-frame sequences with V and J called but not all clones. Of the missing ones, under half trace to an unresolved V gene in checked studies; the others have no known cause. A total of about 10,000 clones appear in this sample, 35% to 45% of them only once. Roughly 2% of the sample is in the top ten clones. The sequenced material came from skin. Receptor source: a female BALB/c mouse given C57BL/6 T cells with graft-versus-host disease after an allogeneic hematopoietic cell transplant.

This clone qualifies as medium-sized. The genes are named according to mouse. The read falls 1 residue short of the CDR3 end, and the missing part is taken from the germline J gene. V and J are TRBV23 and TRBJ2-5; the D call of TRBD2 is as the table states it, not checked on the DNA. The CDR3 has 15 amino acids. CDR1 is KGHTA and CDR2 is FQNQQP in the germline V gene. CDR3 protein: CSSSQNWGGQDTQYF. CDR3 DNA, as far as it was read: TGCTCCAGCAGTCAAAACTGGGGGGGCCAAGACACCCAGTAC.

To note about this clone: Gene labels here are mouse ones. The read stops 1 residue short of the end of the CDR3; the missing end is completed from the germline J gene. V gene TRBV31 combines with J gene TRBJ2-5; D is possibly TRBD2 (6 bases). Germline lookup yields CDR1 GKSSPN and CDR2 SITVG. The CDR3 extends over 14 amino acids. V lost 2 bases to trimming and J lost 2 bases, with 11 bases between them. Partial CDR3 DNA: TGTGCCTGGAGTTCTCGACTGGCCCAAGACACCCAGTAC. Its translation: CAWSSRLAQDTQY. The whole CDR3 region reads CAWSSRLAQDTQYF.

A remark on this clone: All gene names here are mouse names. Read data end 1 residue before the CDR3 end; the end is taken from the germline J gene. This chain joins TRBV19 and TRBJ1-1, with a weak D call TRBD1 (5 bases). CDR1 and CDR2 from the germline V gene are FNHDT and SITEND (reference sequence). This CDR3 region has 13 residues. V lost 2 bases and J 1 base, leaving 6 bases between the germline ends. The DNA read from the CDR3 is TGTGCCAGCAGTATTGACAGAAACACAGAAGTCTTC. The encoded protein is CASSIDRNTEVF. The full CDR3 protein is CASSIDRNTEVFF.

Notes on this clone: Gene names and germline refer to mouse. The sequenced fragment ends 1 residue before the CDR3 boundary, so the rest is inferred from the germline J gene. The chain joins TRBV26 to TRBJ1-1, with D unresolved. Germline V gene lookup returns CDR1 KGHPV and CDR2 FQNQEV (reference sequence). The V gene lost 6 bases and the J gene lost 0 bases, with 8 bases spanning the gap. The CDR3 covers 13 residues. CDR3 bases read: TGTGCCAGCAGCTCGGGATCAAACACAGAAGTCTTC. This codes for CASSSGSNTEVF. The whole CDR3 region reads CASSSGSNTEVFF.

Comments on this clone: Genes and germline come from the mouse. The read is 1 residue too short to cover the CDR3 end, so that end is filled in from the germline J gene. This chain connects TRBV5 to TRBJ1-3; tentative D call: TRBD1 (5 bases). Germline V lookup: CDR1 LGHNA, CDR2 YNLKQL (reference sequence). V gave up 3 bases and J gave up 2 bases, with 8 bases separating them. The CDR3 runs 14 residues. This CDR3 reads CASSQEGAGNTLYF. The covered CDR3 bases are TGTGCCAGCAGCCAGGAAGGGGCTGGAAATACGCTCTAT.

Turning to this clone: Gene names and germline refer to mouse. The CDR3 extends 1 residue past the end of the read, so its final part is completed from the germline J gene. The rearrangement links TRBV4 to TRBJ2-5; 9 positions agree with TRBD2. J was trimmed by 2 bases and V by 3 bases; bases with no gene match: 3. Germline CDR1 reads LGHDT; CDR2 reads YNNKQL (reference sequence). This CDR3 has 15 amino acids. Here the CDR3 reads CASSYGGASQDTQYF. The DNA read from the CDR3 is TGTGCCAGCAGCTATGGGGGGGCGAGCCAAGACACCCAGTAC.

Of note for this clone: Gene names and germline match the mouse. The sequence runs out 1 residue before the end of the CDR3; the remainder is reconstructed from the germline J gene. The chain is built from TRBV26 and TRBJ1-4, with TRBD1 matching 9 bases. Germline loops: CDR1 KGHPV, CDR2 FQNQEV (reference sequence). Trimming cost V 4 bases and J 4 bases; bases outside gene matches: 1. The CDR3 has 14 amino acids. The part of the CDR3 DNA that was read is TGTGCCAGCAGTCAGACAGGGGGCAACGAAAGATTATTT. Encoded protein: CASSQTGGNERLF. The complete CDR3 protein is CASSQTGGNERLFF.

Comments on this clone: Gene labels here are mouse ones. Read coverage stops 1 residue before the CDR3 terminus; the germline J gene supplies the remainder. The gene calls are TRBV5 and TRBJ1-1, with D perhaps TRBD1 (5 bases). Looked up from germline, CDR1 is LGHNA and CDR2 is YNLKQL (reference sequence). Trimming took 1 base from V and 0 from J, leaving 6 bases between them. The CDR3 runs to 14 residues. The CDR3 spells CASSQGGANTEVFF. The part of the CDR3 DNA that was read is TGTGCCAGCAGCCAAGGAGGGGCAAACACAGAAGTCTTC.

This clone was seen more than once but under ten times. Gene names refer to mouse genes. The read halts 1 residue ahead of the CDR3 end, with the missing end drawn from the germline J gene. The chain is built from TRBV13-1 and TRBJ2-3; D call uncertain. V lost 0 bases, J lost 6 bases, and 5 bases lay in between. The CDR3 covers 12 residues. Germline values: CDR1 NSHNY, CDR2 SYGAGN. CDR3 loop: CASSDARETLYF. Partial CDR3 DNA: TGTGCCAGCAGTGATGCCCGGGAAACGCTGTAT.

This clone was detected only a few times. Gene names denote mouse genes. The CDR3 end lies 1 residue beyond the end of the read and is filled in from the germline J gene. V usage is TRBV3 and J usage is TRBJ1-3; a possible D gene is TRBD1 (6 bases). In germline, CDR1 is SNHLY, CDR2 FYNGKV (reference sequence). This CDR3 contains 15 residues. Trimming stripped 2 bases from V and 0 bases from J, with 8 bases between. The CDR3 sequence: CASSLHRASGNTLYF. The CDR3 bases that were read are TGTGCCAGCAGCTTACACAGGGCTTCTGGAAATACGCTCTAT.

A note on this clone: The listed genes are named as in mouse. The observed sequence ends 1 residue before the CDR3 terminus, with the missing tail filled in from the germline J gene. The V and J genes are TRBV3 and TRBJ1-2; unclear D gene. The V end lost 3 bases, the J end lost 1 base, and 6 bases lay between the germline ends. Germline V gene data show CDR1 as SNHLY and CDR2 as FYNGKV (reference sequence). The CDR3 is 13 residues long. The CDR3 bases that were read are TGTGCCAGCAGCTTCGACGGAAACTCCGACTACACC. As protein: CASSFDGNSDYT. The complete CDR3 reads CASSFDGNSDYTF.

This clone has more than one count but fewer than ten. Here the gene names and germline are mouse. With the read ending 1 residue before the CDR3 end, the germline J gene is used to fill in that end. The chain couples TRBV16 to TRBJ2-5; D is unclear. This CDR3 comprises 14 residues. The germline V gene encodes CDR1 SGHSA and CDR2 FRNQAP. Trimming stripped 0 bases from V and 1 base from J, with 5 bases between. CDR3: CASSLEHYQDTQYF. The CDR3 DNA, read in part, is TGTGCAAGCAGCTTAGAACACTACCAAGACACCCAGTAC.

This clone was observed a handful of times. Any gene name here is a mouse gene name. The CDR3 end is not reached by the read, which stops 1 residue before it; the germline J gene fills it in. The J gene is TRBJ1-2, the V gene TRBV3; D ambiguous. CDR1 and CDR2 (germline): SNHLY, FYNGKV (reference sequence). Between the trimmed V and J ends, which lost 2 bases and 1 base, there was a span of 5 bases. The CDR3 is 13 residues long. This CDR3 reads CASSLNINSDYTF. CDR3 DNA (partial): TGTGCCAGCAGCTTAAACATAAACTCCGACTACACC.

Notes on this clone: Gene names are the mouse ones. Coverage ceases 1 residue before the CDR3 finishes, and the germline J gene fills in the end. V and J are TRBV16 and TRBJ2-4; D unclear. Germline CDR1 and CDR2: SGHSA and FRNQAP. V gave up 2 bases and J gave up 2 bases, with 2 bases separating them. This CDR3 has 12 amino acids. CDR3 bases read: TGTGCAAGCAGCTTACCTCAAAACACCTTGTAC. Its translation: CASSLPQNTLY. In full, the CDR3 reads CASSLPQNTLYF. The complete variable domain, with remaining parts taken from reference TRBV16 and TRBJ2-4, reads NAGVIQTPRHKVTGKGQEATLWCEPISGHSAVFWYRQTIVQGLEFLTYFRNQAPIDDSGMPKERFSAQMPNQSHSTLKIQSTQPQDSAVYLCASSLPQNTLYFGAGTRLSVL.

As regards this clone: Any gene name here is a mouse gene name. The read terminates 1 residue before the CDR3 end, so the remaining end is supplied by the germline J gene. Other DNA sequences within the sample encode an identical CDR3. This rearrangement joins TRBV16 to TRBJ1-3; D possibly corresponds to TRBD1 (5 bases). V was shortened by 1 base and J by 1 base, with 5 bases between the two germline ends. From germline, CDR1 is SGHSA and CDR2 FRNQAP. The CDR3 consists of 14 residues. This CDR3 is CASSLGGSGNTLYF. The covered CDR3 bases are TGTGCAAGCAGCTTAGGGGGGTCTGGAAATACGCTCTAT.

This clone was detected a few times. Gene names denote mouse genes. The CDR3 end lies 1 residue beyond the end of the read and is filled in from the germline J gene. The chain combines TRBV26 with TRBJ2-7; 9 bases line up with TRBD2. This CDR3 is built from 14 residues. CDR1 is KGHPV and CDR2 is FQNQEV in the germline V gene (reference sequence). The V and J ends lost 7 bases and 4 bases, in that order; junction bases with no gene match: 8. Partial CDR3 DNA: TGTGCCAGCACCCCCGGGACTGGGCCTTATGAACAGTAC. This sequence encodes CASTPGTGPYEQY. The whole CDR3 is CASTPGTGPYEQYF.

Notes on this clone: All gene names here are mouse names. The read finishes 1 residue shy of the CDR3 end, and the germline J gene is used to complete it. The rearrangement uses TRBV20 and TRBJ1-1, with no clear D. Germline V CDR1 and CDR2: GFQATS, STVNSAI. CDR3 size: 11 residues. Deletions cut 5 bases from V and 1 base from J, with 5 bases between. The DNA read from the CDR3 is TGTGGTGCTTACAGAAACACAGAAGTCTTC. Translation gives CGAYRNTEVF. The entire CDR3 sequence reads CGAYRNTEVFF.

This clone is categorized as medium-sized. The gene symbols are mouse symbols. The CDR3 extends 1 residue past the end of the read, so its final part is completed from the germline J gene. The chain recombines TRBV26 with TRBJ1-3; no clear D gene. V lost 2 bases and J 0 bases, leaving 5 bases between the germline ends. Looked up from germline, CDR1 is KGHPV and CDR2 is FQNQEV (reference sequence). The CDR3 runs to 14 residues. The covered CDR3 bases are TGTGCCAGCAGTCTGCAGGTTTCTGGAAATACGCTCTAT. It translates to CASSLQVSGNTLY. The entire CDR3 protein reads CASSLQVSGNTLYF.

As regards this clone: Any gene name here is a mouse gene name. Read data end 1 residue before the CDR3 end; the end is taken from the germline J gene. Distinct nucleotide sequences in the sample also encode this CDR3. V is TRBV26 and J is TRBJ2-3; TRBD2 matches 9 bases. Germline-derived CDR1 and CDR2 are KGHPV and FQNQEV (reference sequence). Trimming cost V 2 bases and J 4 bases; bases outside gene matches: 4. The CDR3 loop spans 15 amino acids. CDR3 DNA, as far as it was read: TGTGCCAGCAGTCTGCCCACTGGGGGGACAGAAACGCTGTAT. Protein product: CASSLPTGGTETLY. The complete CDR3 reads CASSLPTGGTETLYF. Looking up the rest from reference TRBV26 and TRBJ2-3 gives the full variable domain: NSKVIQTPRYLVKGQGQKAKMRCIPEKGHPVVFWYQQNKNNEFKFLINFQNQEVLQQIDMTEKRFSAECPSNSPCSLEIQSSEAGDSALYLCASSLPTGGTETLYFGSGTRLTVL.

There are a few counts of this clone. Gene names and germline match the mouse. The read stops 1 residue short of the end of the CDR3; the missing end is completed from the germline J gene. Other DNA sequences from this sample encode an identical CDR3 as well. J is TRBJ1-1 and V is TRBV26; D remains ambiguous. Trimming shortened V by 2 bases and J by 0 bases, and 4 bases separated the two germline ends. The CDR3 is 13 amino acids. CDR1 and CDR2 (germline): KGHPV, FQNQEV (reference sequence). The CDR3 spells CASSLGQNTEVFF. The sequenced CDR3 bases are TGTGCCAGCAGTCTGGGACAGAACACAGAAGTCTTC.

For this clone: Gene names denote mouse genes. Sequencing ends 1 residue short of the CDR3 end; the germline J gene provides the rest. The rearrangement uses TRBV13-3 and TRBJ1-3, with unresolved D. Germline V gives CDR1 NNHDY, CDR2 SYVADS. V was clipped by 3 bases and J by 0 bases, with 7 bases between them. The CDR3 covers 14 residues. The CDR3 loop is CASSGVVSGNTLYF. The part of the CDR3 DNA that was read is TGTGCCAGCAGTGGAGTAGTTTCTGGAAATACGCTCTAT. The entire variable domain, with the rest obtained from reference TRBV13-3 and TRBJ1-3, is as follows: EAAVTQSPRSKVAVTGGKVTLSCHQTNNHDYMYWYRQDTGHGLRLIHYSYVADSTEKGDIPDGYKASRPSQENFSLILELASLSQTAVYFCASSGVVSGNTLYFGEGSRLIVV.

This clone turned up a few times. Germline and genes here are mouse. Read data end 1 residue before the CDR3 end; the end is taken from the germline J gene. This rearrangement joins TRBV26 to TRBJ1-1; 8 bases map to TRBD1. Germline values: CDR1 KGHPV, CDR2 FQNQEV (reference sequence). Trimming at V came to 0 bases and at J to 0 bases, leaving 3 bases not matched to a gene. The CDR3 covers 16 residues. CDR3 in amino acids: CASSLSPGGANTEVFF. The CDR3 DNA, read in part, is TGTGCCAGCAGTCTGTCTCCAGGGGGCGCAAACACAGAAGTCTTC.

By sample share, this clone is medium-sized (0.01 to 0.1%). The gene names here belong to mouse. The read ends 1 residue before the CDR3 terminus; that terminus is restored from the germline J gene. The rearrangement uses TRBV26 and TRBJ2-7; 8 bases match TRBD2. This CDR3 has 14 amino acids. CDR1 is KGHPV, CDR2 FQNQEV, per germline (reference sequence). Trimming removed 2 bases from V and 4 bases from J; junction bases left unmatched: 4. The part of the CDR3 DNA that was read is TGTGCCAGCAGTCTGAGGACTGGGAGGTATGAACAGTAC. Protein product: CASSLRTGRYEQY. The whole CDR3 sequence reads CASSLRTGRYEQYF.

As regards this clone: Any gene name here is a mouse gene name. CDR3 DNA (partial): TGTGCCAGCTCTCGGGACTGGGGGGGCTCTAGTGCAGAAACGCTGTAT. Its protein product is CASSRDWGGSSAETLY. The complete CDR3 reads CASSRDWGGSSAETLYF. This chain links TRBV12-1 with TRBJ2-3, with 14 positions matching TRBD2. Coverage ceases 1 residue before the CDR3 finishes, and the germline J gene fills in the end. This CDR3 spans 17 amino acids. Unmatched junction bases numbered 3, after V lost 2 bases and J lost 0 bases. Germline V lookup: CDR1 SGHSN, CDR2 HYEKVE.

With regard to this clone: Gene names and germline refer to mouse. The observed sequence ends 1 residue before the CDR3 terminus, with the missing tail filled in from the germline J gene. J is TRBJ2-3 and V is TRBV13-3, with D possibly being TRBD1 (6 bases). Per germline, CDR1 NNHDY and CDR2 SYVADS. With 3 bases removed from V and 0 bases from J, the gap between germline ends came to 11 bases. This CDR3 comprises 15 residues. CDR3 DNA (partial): TGTGCCAGCAGTGTGGGACAAATTAGTGCAGAAACGCTGTAT. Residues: CASSVGQISAETLY. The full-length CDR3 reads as CASSVGQISAETLYF.

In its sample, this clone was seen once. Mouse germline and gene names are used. The chain's CDR3 is CASSWRGGWDTQYF. The sequenced part of the CDR3 DNA is TGTGCAAGCAGCTGGAGGGGGGGCTGGGACACCCAGTAC. The chain couples TRBV16 to TRBJ2-5, with TRBD2 identical over 8 bases. Read sequence stops 1 residue before the CDR3 end, and the germline J gene provides the missing end. The CDR3 totals 14 residues. The junction had 6 bases not matched to a gene; V was cut back by 4 bases and J by 6 bases. The germline CDR1 and CDR2 sequences are SGHSA and FRNQAP.

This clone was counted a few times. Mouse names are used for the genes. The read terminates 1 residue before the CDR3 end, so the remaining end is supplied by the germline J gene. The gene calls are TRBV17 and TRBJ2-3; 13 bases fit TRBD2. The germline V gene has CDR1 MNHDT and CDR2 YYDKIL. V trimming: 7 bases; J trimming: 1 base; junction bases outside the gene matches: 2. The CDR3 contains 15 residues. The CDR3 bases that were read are TGTGCTAGCATGGACTGGGGGGGCCGTGCAGAAACGCTGTAT. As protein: CASMDWGGRAETLY. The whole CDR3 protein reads CASMDWGGRAETLYF. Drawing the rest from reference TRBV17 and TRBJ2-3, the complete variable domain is DTTVKQNPRYKLARVGKPVNLICSQTMNHDTMYWYQKKPNQAPKLLLFYYDKILNREADTFEKFQSSRPNNSFCSLYIGSAGLEYSAMYLCASMDWGGRAETLYFGSGTRLTVL.

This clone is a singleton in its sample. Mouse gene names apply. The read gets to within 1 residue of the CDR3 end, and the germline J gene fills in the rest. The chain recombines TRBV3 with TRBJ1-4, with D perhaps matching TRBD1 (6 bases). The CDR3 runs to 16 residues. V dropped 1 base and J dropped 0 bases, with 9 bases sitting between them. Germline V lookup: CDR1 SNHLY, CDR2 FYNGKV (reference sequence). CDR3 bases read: TGTGCCAGCAGCTTAGGGGGGCCCTTTTCCAACGAAAGATTATTT. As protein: CASSLGGPFSNERLF. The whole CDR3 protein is CASSLGGPFSNERLFF.

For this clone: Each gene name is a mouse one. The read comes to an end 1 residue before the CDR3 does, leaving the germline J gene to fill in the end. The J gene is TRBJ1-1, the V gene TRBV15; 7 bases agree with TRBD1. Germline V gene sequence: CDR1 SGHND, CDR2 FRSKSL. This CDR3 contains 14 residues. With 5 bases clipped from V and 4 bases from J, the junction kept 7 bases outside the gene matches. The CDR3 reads CASSRQGGSTEVFF. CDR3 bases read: TGTGCCAGCAGTCGACAGGGAGGGAGCACAGAAGTCTTC.